This TCR beta chain originates from a study of shared clonotypes between healthy human individuals (dated by TCRdb to about 2020). With respect to the entire study: The cohort included three men and a couple of women between 18 and 49 years of age. For each donor, CD4 naive and CD4 memory were each run on three plates, CD8 naive on two plates, and CD8 memory on one plate. Between about 0.9 and 9 billion PBMCs per donor were obtained by leukapheresis. To increase sequencing depth and limit assay-specific biases, TCR repertoire library preparation and sequencing were carried out by different laboratories using diverse techniques. To estimate repertoire size and how much clonotype sharing occurs between individuals, the study deeply sequenced the blood TCR repertoires of 5 or 6 healthy adults.

Broad study findings and their caveats: Estimated clonotype richness was generally larger for naive than for memory subsets. Sampling was restricted to blood, and TCR repertoires in tissues likely differ from the TCR repertoires found in blood. The small number of donors limited the genetic and exposure-history diversity represented. Compared with non-shared clonotypes, clonotypes shared by all four sorted-subset donors had higher generation probabilities. Approximately 5% of naive CD4, 3.5% of naive CD8, around 2.3% of memory CD4, and roughly 0.4% of memory CD8 clonotypes were shared across a few donors. Based on pairwise subsampling, the degree of clonotype sharing among donors was expected to be affected by sequencing depth. Rarefaction of sorted-subset datasets indicated incomplete sequencing despite the large sequencing depth.

The donors were healthy, HIV-negative adults who had no recently reported acute infections or vaccinations. Only Caucasian adults living in Nashville, Tennessee, USA were represented among the donors. CD4+ T cells were enriched by magnetic negative selection; naive cells were then positively selected on CD45RA, and the negative fraction formed the memory subset. Blood was obtained by leukapheresis, after which PBMCs were separated by Ficoll-Histopaque density gradient centrifugation and cryopreserved in liquid nitrogen vapor phase. Purity and quantity of every magnetically sorted T cell population were checked by analytical flow cytometry. Genomic DNA was isolated from every sorted fraction and measured by UV absorbance on a Nanodrop 2000c. About this clone itself: The antigen this receptor binds is unknown. There are no base qualities to consult, and no much larger clone falls within one base.

Using the deep immunoSEQ assay, multiplex PCR amplified TCR CDR3 regions from genomic DNA. Genomic DNA extracted from each cell subset was distributed evenly over all wells of several immunoSEQ 96-well plates, and each plate served as one replicate. For sorted subsets, 150 to 200 ng genomic DNA, equal to about 30,000 T cell genomes, was loaded into each replicate PCR. Purified libraries were quantified with a Qubit 3.0 fluorometer, sized on a Bioanalyzer 2100, and re-quantified with the KAPA Library Quantification kit. A separate single-read 150-cycle Illumina NextSeq 550 flow cell was used to sequence each immunoSEQ 96-well plate. In the source study's methods: Because the immunoSEQ output held only junctional sequences and lacked quality scores, the filtering could not match the filtering applied to full-length reads. To assign V/J genes and CDR3, sequences were annotated using PyIR, a Python wrapper for IgBLAST v1.9, with IMGT germline references. Reads with weak V/J assignments (E-value above 1e-6), missing CDR3, stop codons, out-of-frame junctions, or ambiguous translated residues were removed. V3J clonotypes were defined as sequences sharing an identical inferred V gene, J gene, and CDR3 amino acid sequence. Percentage overlap between repertoires was computed as shared unique clonotypes divided by the size of the smaller repertoire. Three approaches were used to assess repertoire richness: RTK rarefaction, the Chao1 estimator, and Recon v2.1 estimates of unobserved clonotypes. Generation probabilities were computed with OLGA for all TCRbeta clonotypes obtained by the gDNA method from four donors. Not all clones reach the TCRdb copy of this immuneACCESS table, which keeps in-frame sequences only. Checked studies attribute under half of the gap to unresolved V genes and leave the rest unexplained. Clone size and V and J calls were adopted from that table, with D and trimming inferred from the DNA. The sample table lists some 2.4 million clones, approximately 93% of them with a count of one. The leading ten clones occupy 0.36% of the sample.

Deletion took 2 bases off V and 1 base off J, with a span of 12 bases between the germline ends. Sequences ENHRY (CDR1) and SYGVKD (CDR2) are obtained from the germline V gene. Spanning cysteine to phenylalanine, the CDR3 consists of 16 amino acids. Only the CDR3 part of the read is kept: 48 bases, read in frame from the first base. This receptor was identified in a young man in good health. Some clones in this sample may be carry-over from other donors' samples. The chain is made from TRBV10-3 and TRBJ1-5; TRBD1 could be the D gene, as 5 bases match. The sample taken for sequencing was naive CD4+ T cells from PBMCs. Interpreted using the paper, the cell subset or site label stands for: CD45RA+ positively selected. The DNA sequence is as follows: TGTGCCATCAGTGAGACGCCGGGGGGGAGCAATCAGCCCCAGCATTTT. The translation is CAISETPGGSNQPQHF.